This TCR beta chain was observed in a study of blood T cell repertoires in COVID-19 (dated by TCRdb to 2018 to 2020). Regarding the study in general: Samples from collaborators originated in the United States, Italy and Spain and spanned both the acute and convalescent phases of COVID-19. A freely available public database, intended as a resource for researchers studying the immune response to SARS-CoV-2, is where the repertoires were released. The prospective study material was composed of cDNA or gDNA derived from T cells, B-cell-depleted T cells, or PBMCs. Where available, HLA class I and class II types were taken from metadata supplied by the sample provider and were not determined by assay-based typing. Deeply sampled blood TCRbeta repertoires from subjects exposed to, actively infected with, or recovered from COVID-19 were included in the dataset. The samples were drawn from two sources: the first 160 participants of the ongoing ImmuneRACE study, and approximately 1,300 subjects contributed by 6 global collaborators. Sample metadata almost always included a de-identified subject ID, COVID-19 status, age in years and sex.

To note about this clone: No antigen is known for it. Base qualities are not provided; no much larger clone lies one nucleotide away.

Enrolling through a virtual design, the prospective study's participants ranged in age from roughly 18 to 100 years and lived across some 22 United States geographic areas. In the prospective study, cohorts were assigned on the basis of participant-reported clinical history obtained from a screening survey and a study questionnaire. A participant counted as exposed if, within 2 weeks of entering the study, that participant had been in contact with someone who had a PCR-confirmed or clinician-diagnosed COVID-19 case. Each participant in the prospective study had whole blood, serum and a nasopharyngeal or oropharyngeal swab collected by mobile phlebotomists. Participants in the prospective study had the option to provide additional blood draws and questionnaires over an approximately two-month period. Before DNA extraction, prospective study blood samples were shipped either frozen or at room temperature.

The immunoSEQ Assay, a bias-controlled multiplex PCR, was used to amplify TCRbeta CDR3 regions from genomic DNA. Concerning the study's data processing: The number of nucleated cells in each sample was estimated by amplification of reference gene primers within the assay. To quantify the absolute abundance of each unique TCRbeta CDR3 rearrangement, sequence reads were collapsed and filtered. Productive Simpson clonality was computed per sample as the square root of Simpson's diversity index over productive rearrangements. The immuneACCESS repertoire file appears here via TCRdb, limited to in-frame rearrangements. These files lack a portion of the clones; in checked studies, under half of the deficit traces to unresolved V genes, and the cause of the others is not known. V, J and clone size derive from that table, while D and trimming were established from the DNA sequence. This sample is represented by 200,000 to 250,000 clones; roughly 85% of them were singletons. About 4.8% of the sample is held by the ten biggest clonotypes.

The germline V gene encodes CDR1 SGDLS and CDR2 YYNGEE. The V and J ends are trimmed by 10 bases and 0 bases, leaving 20 bases between them. From the cysteine through the phenylalanine, the CDR3 covers 16 amino acids. This entry keeps only the CDR3 DNA: 48 bases, framed from base 1. Paper-wide results and their limitations: How much clinical and demographic metadata was included differed by source and by participant, and the metadata was provided uncurated.

This sequence was found in a woman aged 45-60 years who had been exposed to COVID-19. Sequencing used PBMCs or T cells enriched from blood (not recorded which). The chain is encoded by TRBV9 joined to TRBJ1-3; a confident D gene designation cannot be given. The bases are TGTGCCGAACGCTCTGAGGAGTCGCCCTCTGGAAACACCATATATTTT. This encodes CAERSEESPSGNTIYF.